Presented here are 17 T cell receptor beta chains from one specimen sequenced in a study of regulatory T cells in long-lasting Graves disease. Time point specified: newly diagnosed GD, antithyroid drugs for less than 3 months. PBMC-derived RNA was used for the TCR library. With iRepertoire HTBI primers and Arm-PCR of CDR3 regions, TCR beta libraries were built. Each CDR3 protein gets one entry after TCRdb re-called the multiplex PCR reads with MiXCR. Of about 210,000 distinct CDR3 sequences in the sample, approximately 19% are singletons; the top ten hold roughly 12%. This sample also belongs to another study, concerning T cells in Graves' hyperthyroidism and ophthalmopathy.

The source material was peripheral blood mononuclear cells (PBMCs), sampled at new diagnosis, from a patient treated with antithyroid drugs. These TCRs come from a woman between 25 and 40 years old with Graves disease.

This clonotype has a count of ten or more. The chain carries TRBV28 and TRBJ2-3; TRBD2 agrees at 8 bases. Trimming at V came to 5 bases and at J to 4 bases, leaving 11 bases not matched to a gene. CDR1 is MDHEN and CDR2 is SYDVKM in the germline V gene. CDR3 length: 16 amino acids. CDR3 DNA sequence: TGTGCCAGCAGTACTCCGGCTAGCGGGTCATCAGATACGCAGTATTTT. Encoded protein: CASSTPASGSSDTQYF.

In DNA form, the CDR3 reads TGTGCCAGCAGCCCTCGAGGTAGCGGGAGGGCCTTGGAGACCCAGTACTTC. This codes for CASSPRGSGRALETQYF. V and J are TRBV11-2 and TRBJ2-5; TRBD2 agrees at 11 bases. Germline V gene sequence: CDR1 SGHAT, CDR2 FQNNGV. The V gene end was trimmed by 5 bases and the J gene end by 5 bases; junction bases not matched to a gene: 13. The CDR3 length is 17 residues. Based on the CDR3 plus reference TRBV11-2 and TRBJ2-5, the full variable domain is EAGVAQSPRYKIIEKRQSVAFWCNPISGHATLYWYQQILGQGPKLLIQFQNNGVVDDSQLPKDRFSAERLKGVDSTLKIQPAKLEDSAVYLCASSPRGSGRALETQYFGPGTRLLVL.

This clonotype was picked up one time. This rearrangement joins TRBV28 to TRBJ2-3, with 13 bases matching TRBD2. The germline V gene has CDR1 MDHEN and CDR2 SYDVKM. V shed 6 bases and J 0 bases; nucleotides not matched to a gene: 6. This CDR3 has 17 residues. In nucleotides, the CDR3 is TGTGCCAGCAGGGGGACTAGCGGGGTCTATAGCACAGATACGCAGTATTTT. It encodes CASRGTSGVYSTDTQYF.

The sample holds many counts of this clonotype. V usage is TRBV6-1 and J usage is TRBJ2-7, with a possible D match to TRBD2 (5 bases). CDR1 is MNHNS, CDR2 SASEGT, per germline. The V end lost 5 bases, the J end lost 0 bases, and 14 bases lay between the germline ends. This CDR3 has 15 amino acids. CDR3 residues: CASSIQRGSSYEQYF. The CDR3 bases are TGTGCCAGCAGTATACAAAGAGGGAGCTCCTACGAGCAGTACTTC.

This clonotype was counted ten times or more. The chain couples TRBV2 to TRBJ1-4; D call uncertain. V dropped 7 bases and J dropped 4 bases, with 13 bases sitting between them. This CDR3 contains 14 residues. The V gene's germline CDR1 is SNHLY and CDR2 FYNNEI. Here the CDR3 reads CASTVGGVNEKLFF. The DNA for the CDR3 is TGTGCCAGCACGGTGGGAGGAGTTAATGAAAAACTGTTTTTT.

The CDR3 DNA reads as TGTGCCAGCAGCTTAGCGTCCAATACCTTCTACGAGCAGTACTTC. This sequence encodes CASSLASNTFYEQYF. This chain uses TRBV11-2 with TRBJ2-7; D remains ambiguous. CDR3 size: 15 residues. The V gene lost 1 base and the J gene lost 3 bases, with 13 bases spanning the gap. The germline gives CDR1 SGHAT, CDR2 FQNNGV.

This clonotype has ten or more counts. The CDR3 nucleotides are TGTGCCAGCAGCTTAGACGCGGGGGGCTTAGAGACCCAGTACTTC. Protein product: CASSLDAGGLETQYF. The rearrangement links TRBV7-8 to TRBJ2-5, with 8 nucleotides matching TRBD2. The CDR3 is 15 amino acids. J gave up 4 bases and V 1 base, and 5 bases lay outside the gene matches. CDR1 is SGHVS and CDR2 is FQNEAQ in the germline V gene. Full variable domain (outside the CDR3, taken from reference TRBV7-8 and TRBJ2-5): GAGVSQSPRYKVAKRGQDVALRCDPISGHVSLFWYQQALGQGPEFLTYFQNEAQLDKSGLPSDRFFAERPEGSVSTLKIQRTQQEDSAVYLCASSLDAGGLETQYFGPGTRLLVL.

This clonotype occurred a few times. An end of the junction does not agree with germline; a read error may underlie this. This chain uses TRBV19 with TRBJ1-1; D gene uncertain. CDR1 is LNHDA and CDR2 is SQIVND in the germline V gene (reference sequence). The CDR3 is 11 amino acids. CDR3 DNA sequence: TGTGCCAGTAGTGCGAACACTGAAGCTTCCTTT. Amino acids: CASSANTEASF.

The sample holds a few counts of this clonotype. The J gene is TRBJ2-6, the V gene TRBV14, with D perhaps being TRBD1 or TRBD2 (6 bases each). The CDR3 has 17 residues. The V end lost 4 bases, the J end lost 4 bases, and 17 bases lay between the germline ends. The germline CDR1 and CDR2 sequences are SGHDN and FVKESK. The DNA for the CDR3 is TGTGCCAGCAGCCGCCCCGGAGGGGGTTCAGGGGCCAACGTCCTGACTTTC. Translated, it gives CASSRPGGGSGANVLTF.

This clonotype has ten or more counts. J is TRBJ2-7 and V is TRBV6-1, with D unclear. The CDR3 extends over 15 amino acids. V lost 1 base, J lost 3 bases, and 13 bases lay in between. Germline loops: CDR1 MNHNS, CDR2 SASEGT. The CDR3 reads CASSEEKRPNYEQYF. The CDR3 DNA reads TGTGCCAGCAGTGAAGAGAAGCGTCCCAACTACGAGCAGTACTTC.

This chain connects TRBV28 to TRBJ1-5; D is ambiguous. The CDR3 runs 14 residues. The V gene's germline CDR1 is MDHEN and CDR2 SYDVKM. Trimming pared 7 bases from V and 0 bases from J, leaving 10 bases between. CDR3 residues: CASTYGYSNQPQHF. CDR3 DNA sequence: TGTGCCAGCACCTACGGGTATAGCAATCAGCCCCAGCATTTT.

With respect to this clonotype: The likely explanation is a read error, given a far larger clone one base away. The chain links TRBV11-2 to TRBJ2-3; D not certain. Near its end, the DNA agrees better with TRBJ2-5, so the J call may be wrong. CDR1 and CDR2 from the germline V gene are SGHAT and FQNNGV. The CDR3 covers 11 residues. The CDR3 reads CASSQAETQYF. The DNA for the CDR3 is TGTGCCAGCAGCCAAGCAGAGACCCAGTACTTC.

This clonotype was recorded many times. The CDR3 sequence is CAISESGTSVLSTETQYF. CDR3 in DNA: TGTGCCATCAGTGAGTCGGGGACTAGCGTGTTATCTACGGAGACCCAGTACTTC. V is TRBV10-3 and J is TRBJ2-5; 10 bases are shared with TRBD2. V was pared by 0 bases and J by 5 bases, with 12 bases of the junction left unmatched. This CDR3 is built from 18 residues. From germline, CDR1 is ENHRY and CDR2 SYGVKD.

This rearrangement joins TRBV28 to TRBJ1-1, with D maybe TRBD1 (5 bases). The CDR3 sequence is 16 residues long. Trimming shortened V by 7 bases and J by 5 bases, and 23 bases separated the two germline ends. Germline V gene lookup returns CDR1 MDHEN and CDR2 SYDVKM. The CDR3 DNA sequence: TGTGCCAGCAAGCGGGGGACCTTCGGCTTACGGACTGAAGCTTTCTTT. This sequence encodes CASKRGTFGLRTEAFF.

This clonotype was detected many times. V and J are TRBV7-8 and TRBJ2-4; D is uncertain. Germline V CDR1 and CDR2: SGHVS, FQNEAQ. CDR3 size: 12 residues. V was trimmed by 2 bases and J by 9 bases, leaving 8 bases between them. DNA of the CDR3: TGTGCCAGCAGCTTACCGGGTCCCATTCAGTACTTC. Translation: CASSLPGPIQYF.

This clonotype was seen many times. V usage is TRBV27 and J usage is TRBJ2-1; D unclear. This CDR3 contains 13 residues. The V gene lost 1 base and the J gene lost 5 bases, with 6 bases spanning the gap. Per the germline V gene, CDR1 is MNHEY and CDR2 is SMNVEV (reference sequence). DNA for the CDR3: TGTGCCAGCAGTTTATACCGGGACAATGAGCAGTTCTTC. This encodes CASSLYRDNEQFF.

This clonotype was seen ten or more times. The chain recombines TRBV20-1 with TRBJ2-3, with TRBD2 matching 8 bases. The CDR3 has 15 residues. Germline values: CDR1 DFQATT, CDR2 SNEGSKA (reference sequence). V lost 0 bases and J lost 11; bases outside the gene matches: 13. CDR3 in DNA: TGCAGTGCTAGAGATCCCGGGAGGGCGGGGAAGAAGCAGTATTTT. Amino acid sequence: CSARDPGRAGKKQYF.